This T cell receptor beta chain was sequenced during a study of blood T cell repertoires in COVID-19. Background on the study: Collection of acute and convalescent COVID-19 samples took place in the United States, Italy and Spain. PBMCs, B-cell-depleted T cells, or T cells provided the cDNA or gDNA that made up the material.

In the study's own analysis: By means of reference gene primer amplification, nucleated cell counts were estimated. Clones were sequenced by immunoSEQ multiplex PCR, and TCRdb holds only the in-frame ones, with some missing. The V and J calls and clone size are taken from that table; D and trimming were inferred from the DNA. The sample contains about 410,000 clones, around 86% of which appear only once. Per the germline V gene, CDR1 is MNHNY and CDR2 is SVGAGI (reference sequence). V was clipped by 11 bases and J by 1 base; unmatched bases: 12. This CDR3 is 15 amino acids long. Sequencing was performed on peripheral blood. The chain has TRBV6-6 and TRBJ1-1, with TRBD1 identical over 8 bases. The clonotype comes from a woman in her thirties with active or convalescent COVID-19. CDR3 residues: CAAADLTGANTEAFF. As DNA, the CDR3 is TGTGCCGCAGCGGACCTGACAGGGGCGAACACTGAAGCTTTCTTT.